Listed below are T cell receptor beta chains from one sample, sequenced in a study of CD4+ T cells in melanoma. The table came from immunoSEQ multiplex PCR; TCRdb's copy has only in-frame clones and leaves some out. The sample holds 9,000 to 13,000 clones, roughly 78% seen once. Sequencing input: cells from a culture (not recorded whether cultured in vitro). The receptors stem from a human donor with melanoma. The CDR3 runs from the conserved cysteine through the conserved F or W. D genes are given only for firm matches. Clone size appears in some rows only: once, few, many, or a class for an expanded clone.

>TRBV6-4|TRBJ2-3|TRBD2|-
CASSGGGGRDTQYF
TGTGCCAGCTCCGGCGGGGGTGGGAGAGATACGCAGTATTTT
>TRBV6-5|TRBJ1-1|-|-
CASRRHVDTEAFF
TGTGCCAGCAGAAGACATGTGGACACTGAAGCTTTCTTT
>TRBV3-1/TRBV3-2|TRBJ2-3|-|-
CASSPALAADTQYF
TGTGCCAGCAGCCCTGCTCTAGCCGCAGATACGCAGTATTTT
>TRBV3-1/TRBV3-2|TRBJ2-3|-|-
CASSLTTDTQYF
TGTGCCAGCAGCCTGACCACAGATACGCAGTATTTT
>TRBV5-1|TRBJ1-6|-|-
CASSLEGGVQSPLHF
TGCGCCAGCAGCTTGGAAGGTGGGGTGCAGTCACCCCTCCACTTT
>TRBV3-1/TRBV3-2|TRBJ1-5|-|-
CASSQLYSNQPQHF
TGTGCCAGCAGCCAGCTGTATAGCAATCAGCCCCAGCATTTT
>TRBV15|TRBJ2-2|TRBD1|once
CATSRGQANTGELFF
TGTGCCACCAGCAGGGGACAGGCGAACACCGGGGAGCTGTTTTTT
>TRBV14|TRBJ2-1|TRBD2|-
CASSQEQRRAGVVDEQFF
TGTGCCAGCAGCCAAGAACAGAGAAGAGCGGGGGTGGTGGATGAGCAGTTCTTC
>TRBV27|TRBJ1-5|TRBD1|-
CASRPRDRHNQPQHF
TGTGCCAGCAGACCGAGGGACAGACACAATCAGCCCCAGCATTTT
>TRBV10-1|TRBJ2-7|-|few
CASREQEAYEQYF
TGCGCCAGCAGGGAGCAAGAAGCCTACGAGCAGTACTTC